This T cell receptor (beta chain) was observed in a study of shared clonotypes between healthy human individuals. V shed 5 bases and J shed 0 bases, with 9 bases lying between them. This CDR3 is built from 13 residues. Germline-derived CDR1 and CDR2 are SQVTM and ANQGSEA. The method was immunoSEQ multiplex PCR; TCRdb's version includes in-frame clones alone and lacks a portion of them. Of some 660,000 clones listed, 55% to 85% are singletons. The sequenced sample consisted of memory CD4+ T cells sorted from blood. The subset here: CD45RA-negative fraction. The chain employs TRBV29-1 and TRBJ2-3; D gene unclear. This clonotype was sampled from a woman younger than 45 in good health. The CDR3 spells CSVTGSSTDTQYF. CDR3 DNA sequence: TGCAGCGTTACCGGATCTAGCACAGATACGCAGTATTTT.